These T cell receptor beta chains were read from a single sample in a study of cytomegalovirus exposure and HLA in healthy donors. TCRdb's copy holds only in-frame clones and misses some; the assay was immunoSEQ multiplex PCR. The top ten hold about 2.6% of the sample, which has 100,000 to 150,000 clones, roughly a sixth seen once. The sample consisted of PBMCs. These receptors originate from a female donor in good health and CMV-seropositive. Each CDR3 is given with its conserved first and last residue. The order of the fields is clone size, D gene, J gene, V gene, CDR3 length, CDR3 DNA, CDR3 protein. A D gene is named only where the DNA matches it firmly. Expanded clones are given a class, and other clones once, few, many or no size at all.

size: .; D: .; J: TRBJ1-2; V: TRBV11-3; length: 13; DNA: TGTGCCAGCAGCTACCGCGGGGGGCGCGGCTACACCTTC; CDR3: CASSYRGGRGYTF
size: few; D: .; J: TRBJ1-2; V: TRBV7-9; length: 13; DNA: TGTGCCAGCAGCAGCAGACAGACCTATGGCTACACCTTC; CDR3: CASSSRQTYGYTF
size: .; D: TRBD2; J: TRBJ2-1; V: TRBV27; length: 16; DNA: TGTGCCAGCAGTCCCTTCCAGCGGGGGTCCTACAATGAGCAGTTCTTC; CDR3: CASSPFQRGSYNEQFF
size: few; D: .; J: TRBJ2-1; V: TRBV6-1; length: 18; DNA: TGTGCCAGCAGTGATTCACCGGGTTCACGGTATGCCTACAATGAGCAGTTCTTC; CDR3: CASSDSPGSRYAYNEQFF
size: .; D: TRBD2; J: TRBJ2-3; V: TRBV5-6; length: 17; DNA: TGTGCCAGCAGTCGAACGGCGGGGGGGCACCACACAGATACGCAGTATTTT; CDR3: CASSRTAGGHHTDTQYF
size: .; D: .; J: TRBJ1-3; V: TRBV25-1; length: 14; DNA: TGTGCCAGCAGTGGAGCGAACTCTGGAAACACCATATATTTT; CDR3: CASSGANSGNTIYF
size: few; D: TRBD1; J: TRBJ2-3; V: TRBV29-1; length: 14; DNA: TGCAGCGTTGATAGAGACAGGGAATCAGATACGCAGTATTTT; CDR3: CSVDRDRESDTQYF
size: few; D: TRBD1; J: TRBJ1-5; V: TRBV19; length: 16; DNA: TGTGCCAGTAGCACGGGACAGAGTTATAGCAATCAGCCCCAGCATTTT; CDR3: CASSTGQSYSNQPQHF
size: .; D: .; J: TRBJ2-5; V: TRBV7-6; length: 15; DNA: TGTGCCAGCAGCCGGTACTATCTATCCCAAGAGACCCAGTACTTC; CDR3: CASSRYYLSQETQYF
size: few; D: .; J: TRBJ1-4; V: TRBV5-5; length: 15; DNA: TGTGCCAGCAGCTTGGCGGTGCGGGGTAATGAAAAACTGTTTTTT; CDR3: CASSLAVRGNEKLFF
size: few; D: TRBD1; J: TRBJ2-1; V: TRBV5-6; length: 15; DNA: TGTGCCAGCAGCTACGGGACAGGCCTCTACAATGAGCAGTTCTTC; CDR3: CASSYGTGLYNEQFF
size: .; D: TRBD2; J: TRBJ2-3; V: TRBV27; length: 17; DNA: TGTGCCAGCAGTTCCCTGACTAGCGGGAGGGCCGGGGATACGCAGTATTTT; CDR3: CASSSLTSGRAGDTQYF
size: .; D: TRBD2; J: TRBJ2-1; V: TRBV2; length: 15; DNA: TGTGCCAGCAGTAATCTAGCGGGTTTGATCGATGAGCAGTTCTTC; CDR3: CASSNLAGLIDEQFF
size: few; D: TRBD2; J: TRBJ2-5; V: TRBV28; length: 16; DNA: TGTGCCAGCAGTTTAGGGCGGGGGGCGAGACAAGAGACCCAGTACTTC; CDR3: CASSLGRGARQETQYF
size: few; D: TRBD1; J: TRBJ1-5; V: TRBV4-1; length: 15; DNA: TGCGCCAGCAGCCAGGGACAGGGGAGCAATCAGCCCCAGCATTTT; CDR3: CASSQGQGSNQPQHF
size: .; D: TRBD1; J: TRBJ2-3; V: TRBV30; length: 13; DNA: TGTGCCTGGATCGAGCCCAGGACAGGTCGGGTGTATTTT; CDR3: CAWIEPRTGRVYF
size: few; D: .; J: TRBJ1-1; V: TRBV5-1; length: 14; DNA: TGCGCCAGCAGCTTGCTAAGTGGGGGGACTGAAGCTTTCTTT; CDR3: CASSLLSGGTEAFF
size: .; D: .; J: TRBJ1-3; V: TRBV30; length: 14; DNA: TGTGCCTGGAGTGTAACGGGAGAGGGGTACACCATATATTTT; CDR3: CAWSVTGEGYTIYF
size: .; D: .; J: TRBJ2-1; V: TRBV10-3; length: 13; DNA: TGTGCCATCAGTGCCCGACATAACAATGAGCAGTTCTTC; CDR3: CAISARHNNEQFF
size: few; D: .; J: TRBJ2-7; V: TRBV7-2; length: 14; DNA: TGTGCCAGCAGCACAGACCCAAAATCCTACGAGCAGTACTTC; CDR3: CASSTDPKSYEQYF
size: few; D: .; J: TRBJ1-2; V: TRBV5-4; length: 12; DNA: TGTGCCAGCAGCACCCGCGACAGTTCGAACCTCTTC; CDR3: CASSTRDSSNLF
size: .; D: .; J: TRBJ2-6; V: TRBV28; length: 15; DNA: TGTGCCAGCAGTCTAGGGGGTTCTGGGGCCAACGTCCTGACTTTC; CDR3: CASSLGGSGANVLTF
size: .; D: TRBD1; J: TRBJ2-3; V: TRBV11-2; length: 15; DNA: TGTGCCAGCAGCCGACAGGGGGCGCGGTCAGATACGCAGTATTTT; CDR3: CASSRQGARSDTQYF
size: .; D: .; J: TRBJ2-5; V: TRBV9; length: 14; DNA: TGTGCCAGCAGCGTCGGGGGTTCAGGAGAGACCCAGTACTTC; CDR3: CASSVGGSGETQYF
size: .; D: TRBD2; J: TRBJ2-1; V: TRBV5-1; length: 15; DNA: TGCGCCAGCAGCTTTCGGCGGGGGGGCGGGGGTGAGCAGTTCTTC; CDR3: CASSFRRGGGGEQFF
size: few; D: .; J: TRBJ1-5; V: TRBV19; length: 16; DNA: TGTGCCAGTAGTACTTTCGGGTTCGTATCCAATCAGCCCCAGCATTTT; CDR3: CASSTFGFVSNQPQHF
size: .; D: .; J: TRBJ1-1; V: TRBV5-4; length: 15; DNA: TGTGCCAGCAGCTTGGGACCCCCGGAGAGCACTGAAGCTTTCTTT; CDR3: CASSLGPPESTEAFF
size: .; D: .; J: TRBJ2-7; V: TRBV25-1; length: 16; DNA: TGTGCCAGCAGCTTAATCGCCCCCGTAAGTTCTAGCGAGCAGTACTTC; CDR3: CASSLIAPVSSSEQYF
size: .; D: .; J: TRBJ1-1; V: TRBV11-3; length: 14; DNA: TGTGCCAGCAGCTTAGATCCAGGGGACACTGAAGCTTTCTTT; CDR3: CASSLDPGDTEAFF
size: .; D: TRBD1; J: TRBJ1-1; V: TRBV19; length: 14; DNA: TGTGCCAGTAGATCGGGACAGATGAACACTGAAGCTTTCTTT; CDR3: CASRSGQMNTEAFF
size: few; D: .; J: TRBJ1-5; V: TRBV6-6; length: 15; DNA: TGTGCCAGCAGTTACTGGACAGACAACAATCAGCCCCAGCATTTT; CDR3: CASSYWTDNNQPQHF
size: few; D: .; J: TRBJ1-3; V: TRBV5-1; length: 15; DNA: TGCGCCAGCAGCCCCCGGGCAGGGGACGGAAACACCATATATTTT; CDR3: CASSPRAGDGNTIYF
size: few; D: TRBD2; J: TRBJ2-3; V: TRBV6-6; length: 16; DNA: TGTGCCAGCAGGGGGGTAGCGGGAGACAGCACAGATACGCAGTATTTT; CDR3: CASRGVAGDSTDTQYF
size: few; D: TRBD2; J: TRBJ2-7; V: TRBV5-4; length: 16; DNA: TGTGCCAGCAGCTCCATTGGAGTCCGGGAGGACTACGAGCAGTACTTC; CDR3: CASSSIGVREDYEQYF
size: .; D: .; J: TRBJ2-5; V: TRBV28; length: 14; DNA: TGTGCCAGCAGTTTCGTACTGGAGCAAGAGACCCAGTACTTC; CDR3: CASSFVLEQETQYF
size: .; D: .; J: TRBJ2-1; V: TRBV9; length: 17; DNA: TGTGCCAGCAGCGTAGGGAGCGGCGGGATGATTTACAATGAGCAGTTCTTC; CDR3: CASSVGSGGMIYNEQFF
size: few; D: .; J: TRBJ1-1; V: TRBV6-5; length: 15; DNA: TGTGCCAGCAGCTCCACTCAGGGGACGAACACTGAAGCTTTCTTT; CDR3: CASSSTQGTNTEAFF
size: .; D: .; J: TRBJ2-1; V: TRBV7-8; length: 15; DNA: TGTGCCAGCAGCTCAGCTAGCCATACCTACAATGAGCAGTTCTTC; CDR3: CASSSASHTYNEQFF
size: few; D: .; J: TRBJ1-1; V: TRBV5-1; length: 14; DNA: TGCGCCAGCAGCTTGTGGGACATGAACACTGAAGCTTTCTTT; CDR3: CASSLWDMNTEAFF
size: few; D: .; J: TRBJ2-7; V: TRBV7-9; length: 13; DNA: TGTGCCAGCTCCATGGTAGGAGCCTACGAGCAGTACTTC; CDR3: CASSMVGAYEQYF
size: few; D: .; J: TRBJ2-7; V: TRBV7-9; length: 15; DNA: TGTGCCAGCAGCCCTGCGGGGTTGAGCTCCTACGAGCAGTACTTC; CDR3: CASSPAGLSSYEQYF
size: .; D: .; J: TRBJ1-1; V: TRBV20-1; length: 11; DNA: TGCAGTATCAGGCCGCTCACTGAAGCTTTCTTT; CDR3: CSIRPLTEAFF